One and the same sample provided the 25 T cell receptor beta chains below, sequenced in a study of identical twins (dated by TCRdb to 2016 to 2017). Libraries were constructed by 5' RACE. Sequenced on an Illumina HiSeq 2000. The public sequencing data were trimmed at Q25 with fastp and processed into clonotypes with MiXCR by TCRdb, which kept only in-frame beta chains. Each CDR3 protein appears once, grouped with its most common genes and DNA. The table for this sample lists some 200,000 distinct CDR3 sequences; around 6.8% of them were counted only once. Just under 2% of the sample belongs to the ten largest clones. This same sample was also taken into another study, of yellow fever vaccine responses in identical twins.

The specimen sequenced was memory (CD45RO+) T cells sorted from blood. The cell subset or site label, as the study defines it: CD45RO+ enriched T cells. These receptors all stem from a woman between 18 and 29 years old in good health.

V gene TRBV6-2 or TRBV6-3 combines with J gene TRBJ2-2; D is ambiguous. V gave up 6 bases and J gave up 4 bases, with 18 bases separating them. This CDR3 has 16 residues. Germline V gene lookup returns CDR1 MNHEY and CDR2 SVGEGT. CDR3 DNA sequence: TGTGCCAGCAGAAAGGCAGCCCCCCCGGGCACCGGGGAGCTGTTTTTT. Translated: CASRKAAPPGTGELFF.

This clonotype was observed at least ten times. The chain couples TRBV6-1 to TRBJ2-3; D could derive from TRBD1 or TRBD2 (5 bases each). The germline V gene has CDR1 MNHNS and CDR2 SASEGT. This CDR3 is built from 15 residues. V lost 3 bases to trimming and J lost 1 base, with 11 bases between them. The CDR3 spells CASSDRDRRTDTQYF. The CDR3 bases are TGTGCCAGCAGTGACCGGGACCGACGCACAGATACGCAGTATTTT.

The chain joins TRBV25-1 to TRBJ1-2; D is uncertain. Trimming shortened V by 8 bases and J by 0 bases, and 19 bases separated the two germline ends. The germline CDR1 and CDR2 sequences are MGHDK and SYGVNS. This CDR3 region has 16 residues. CDR3 residues: CASPPSLAGPNYGYTF. As DNA, the CDR3 is TGTGCCAGCCCCCCTTCCCTGGCAGGCCCTAACTATGGCTACACCTTC.

This clonotype has only a few counts. The rearrangement joins TRBV6-2 or TRBV6-3 to TRBJ2-5; no reliable D call. V gave up 1 base and J gave up 5 bases, with 5 bases separating them. Germline V CDR1 and CDR2: MNHEY, SVGEGT. The CDR3 covers 12 residues. In DNA form, the CDR3 reads TGTGCCAGCAGTTACTTCAGGGAGACCCAGTACTTC. Translation gives CASSYFRETQYF.

This chain links TRBV20-1 with TRBJ2-6; no definite D call. Germline assignment: CDR1 DFQATT and CDR2 SNEGSKA (reference sequence). The germline V and J ends were trimmed by 0 bases and 2 bases, with 8 bases remaining between them. The CDR3 has 15 residues. As DNA, the CDR3 is TGCAGTGCTAGAGATCTTGGAGCTGGGGCCAACGTCCTGACTTTC. As protein: CSARDLGAGANVLTF.

The chain links TRBV7-3 to TRBJ2-5, with D possibly being TRBD1 or TRBD2 (5 bases each). V lost 5 bases, J lost 0 bases, and 7 bases lay in between. In germline, CDR1 is SGHTA, CDR2 FQGTGA. The CDR3 runs 13 residues. The CDR3 DNA reads TGTGCCAGCAGCCCGGGACACCAAGAGACCCAGTACTTC. It encodes CASSPGHQETQYF.

This clonotype came up many times. This chain connects TRBV20-1 to TRBJ2-1; 7 bases are shared with TRBD2. Germline V lookup: CDR1 DFQATT, CDR2 SNEGSKA (reference sequence). The CDR3 length is 16 residues. The V gene end was trimmed by 2 bases and the J gene end by 0 bases; junction bases not matched to a gene: 7. CDR3 coding DNA: TGCAGTGCTAGACCTTGGGGGGGGAGCTCCTACAATGAGCAGTTCTTC. Amino acids: CSARPWGGSSYNEQFF.

The sample holds a few counts of this clonotype. The chain has TRBV4-3 and TRBJ1-1; 7 bases agree with TRBD1. This CDR3 is built from 17 residues. CDR1 is LGHNA, CDR2 YSLEER, per germline. The V and J ends lost 1 base and 8 bases, in that order; junction bases with no gene match: 16. CDR3 sequence: CASSQGQNIGTVEEAFF. The CDR3 region has the DNA TGCGCCAGCAGCCAAGGGCAAAATATCGGGACAGTTGAGGAAGCTTTCTTT.

At least ten counts were recorded for this clonotype. The rearrangement links TRBV7-2 to TRBJ1-5; D unresolved. V was shortened by 6 bases and J by 4 bases, with 16 bases between the two germline ends. The V gene's germline CDR1 is SGHTA and CDR2 FQGNSA. The CDR3 has 15 residues. The CDR3 DNA is TGTGCCAGCAGGCACCGTTCCGCAGCGAATCAGCCCCAGCATTTT. Encoded protein: CASRHRSAANQPQHF. Drawing the rest from reference TRBV7-2 and TRBJ1-5, the complete variable domain is GAGVSQSPSNKVTEKGKDVELRCDPISGHTALYWYRQSLGQGLEFLIYFQGNSAPDKSGLPSDRFSAERTGGSVSTLTIQRTQQEDSAVYLCASRHRSAANQPQHFGDGTRLSIL.

This clonotype was picked up many times. The chain couples TRBV10-3 to TRBJ2-1, with 11 bases that match TRBD2. Trimming removed 10 bases from V and 7 bases from J; junction bases left unmatched: 9. The CDR3 consists of 14 residues. CDR1 and CDR2 from the germline V gene are ENHRY and SYGVKD. The CDR3 loop reads CATQPGLAVNEQFF. The CDR3 DNA is TGTGCCACTCAACCGGGACTAGCGGTTAATGAGCAGTTCTTC.

This clonotype was found a few times. The V and J genes are TRBV6-7 and TRBJ2-7; D gene unclear. TRBV6-7 is designated an ORF whose function remains uncertain. With 0 bases removed from V and 2 bases from J, the gap between germline ends came to 5 bases. The CDR3 length is 13 residues. The CDR3 protein is CASSYSTPYEQYF. DNA for the CDR3: TGTGCCAGCAGTTACTCGACACCCTACGAGCAGTACTTC.

This clonotype was picked up many times. This sequence joins TRBV9 and TRBJ2-7; TRBD2 matches at 13 bases. V was clipped by 0 bases and J by 6 bases; unmatched bases: 0. The CDR3 is 14 residues long. The germline CDR1 and CDR2 sequences are SGDLS and YYNGEE. The CDR3 DNA is TGTGCCAGCAGCGTAGGGACTAGCGGGAGCGAGCAGTACTTC. Translation gives CASSVGTSGSEQYF.

The rearrangement uses TRBV7-2 and TRBJ2-2; D is unclear. V lost 6 bases, J lost 0 bases, and 11 bases lay in between. The CDR3 length is 15 residues. Germline CDR1 SGHTA, CDR2 FQGNSA. Written as DNA, the CDR3 is TGTGCCAGCAGATTCCAGATAGCGAACACCGGGGAGCTGTTTTTT. This encodes CASRFQIANTGELFF.

This clonotype appeared many times. The chain is built from TRBV7-9 and TRBJ2-2; tentatively, D is TRBD2 (6 bases). The CDR3 extends over 13 amino acids. Trimming removed 7 bases from V and 4 bases from J, with 10 bases in between. Germline V gives CDR1 SEHNR, CDR2 FQNEAQ (reference sequence). CDR3 protein: CASKQGLTGELFF. The CDR3 nucleotides are TGTGCCAGCAAGCAGGGACTCACCGGGGAGCTGTTTTTT.

This clonotype occurred a few times. The gene calls are TRBV6-1 and TRBJ2-7; TRBD2 might be the D (5 bases). Germline V gives CDR1 MNHNS, CDR2 SASEGT. This CDR3 is built from 14 residues. The V end lost 7 bases, the J end lost 3 bases, and 16 bases lay between the germline ends. CDR3 sequence: CASNPGTNHYEQYF. The DNA of the CDR3 is TGTGCCAGCAATCCGGGAACAAATCACTACGAGCAGTACTTC.

The sample holds many counts of this clonotype. This chain joins TRBV5-1 and TRBJ1-1; 8 bases match TRBD1. Trimming at V came to 0 bases and at J to 1 base, leaving 5 bases not matched to a gene. Germline-derived CDR1 and CDR2 are SGHRS and YFSETQ. The CDR3 totals 16 residues. Written as DNA, the CDR3 is TGCGCCAGCAGCTTGGCCAGGGGGCCTTGGAACACTGAAGCTTTCTTT. Its translation is CASSLARGPWNTEAFF. Full variable domain (rest looked up from reference TRBV5-1 and TRBJ1-1): KAGVTQTPRYLIKTRGQQVTLSCSPISGHRSVSWYQQTPGQGLQFLFEYFSETQRNKGNFPGRFSGRQFSNSRSEMNVSTLELGDSALYLCASSLARGPWNTEAFFGQGTRLTVV.

The V gene is TRBV6-5, the J gene TRBJ2-3; D possibly uses TRBD1 or TRBD2 (5 bases each). The CDR3 sequence is 16 residues long. The V and J ends lost 2 bases and 1 base respectively, with 13 bases between them. From germline, CDR1 is MNHEY and CDR2 SVGAGI. The CDR3 DNA reads TGTGCCAGCAGTTACGGGACCATTCAAGGCACAGATACGCAGTATTTT. Translating gives CASSYGTIQGTDTQYF.

The chain is built from TRBV5-1 and TRBJ2-2; D may correspond to TRBD1 or TRBD2 (5 bases each). CDR3 size: 15 residues. Per germline, CDR1 SGHRS and CDR2 YFSETQ. V was shortened by 0 bases and J by 1 base, with 7 bases between the two germline ends. DNA of the CDR3: TGCGCCAGCAGCTTGGTGGGGGTGAACACCGGGGAGCTGTTTTTT. Amino acids: CASSLVGVNTGELFF.

This clonotype was seen more than once but under ten times. CDR3 protein: CASSGRDRESSGANVLTF. In DNA, the CDR3 is TGTGCCAGCAGTGGCCGGGACAGGGAGAGCTCTGGGGCCAACGTCCTGACTTTC. This chain links TRBV11-1 with TRBJ2-6; TRBD1 matches 9 bases. Per the germline V gene, CDR1 is SGHAT and CDR2 is FQDESV (reference sequence). CDR3 length equals 18 residues. V lost 6 bases, J lost 0 bases, and 9 bases stayed unmatched.

A word on this clonotype: A much more abundant neighbour one base away suggests this may be a read error. J is TRBJ2-7 and V is TRBV28; 9 nucleotides align to TRBD1. V gave up 5 bases and J gave up 5 bases; unmatched junction bases: 10. This CDR3 is built from 15 residues. Germline CDR1 and CDR2: MDHEN and SYDVKM. CDR3 sequence: CASSSTGTGNNEQYF. CDR3 in DNA: TGTGCCAGCAGTAGTACCGGGACAGGGAACAACGAGCAGTACTTC. Looking up the rest from reference TRBV28 and TRBJ2-7 gives the full variable domain: DVKVTQSSRYLVKRTGEKVFLECVQDMDHENMFWYRQDPGLGLRLIYFSYDVKMKEKGDIPEGYSVSREKKERFSLILESASTNQTSMYLCASSSTGTGNNEQYFGPGTRLTVT.

This clonotype occurred many times. This chain uses TRBV12-3 or TRBV12-4 with TRBJ1-1, with 10 bases aligning to TRBD1. This CDR3 has 15 amino acids. V shed 4 bases, J shed 7 bases, and the junction held 9 bases outside the gene matches. CDR3 DNA sequence: TGTGCCAGCAGTTCTTCCGGGACAGGGGCCTTTGAAGCTTTCTTT. Translating gives CASSSSGTGAFEAFF.

This clonotype was seen at least ten times. J is TRBJ1-1 and V is TRBV20-1; 11 positions match TRBD1. Germline lookup yields CDR1 DFQATT and CDR2 SNEGSKA (reference sequence). The CDR3 runs 16 residues. V trimming: 5 bases; J trimming: 3 bases; junction bases outside the gene matches: 11. In DNA, the CDR3 is TGCAGTGCTCTAGAGCCACCGGGACAGGGGGACACTGAAGCTTTCTTT. It encodes CSALEPPGQGDTEAFF.

The table lists this clonotype with many counts. The rearrangement uses TRBV6-5 and TRBJ2-1, with D tentatively TRBD2 (6 bases). The length of the CDR3 is 17 residues. V gave up 4 bases and J gave up 9 bases, with 25 bases separating them. Germline V gene sequence: CDR1 MNHEY, CDR2 SVGAGI. The CDR3 sequence is CASSSLGGKRGPTEQFF. The CDR3 region has the DNA TGTGCCAGCAGTTCCCTCGGGGGAAAAAGGGGCCCTACTGAGCAGTTCTTC.

The CDR3 DNA sequence: TGCGCCAGCAGCCAAGAGCGGCAGGGAGCAGCCAAAAACATTCAGTACTTC. Translated, it gives CASSQERQGAAKNIQYF. The gene calls are TRBV4-1 and TRBJ2-4; D assignment may be TRBD1 or TRBD2 (5 bases each). Germline CDR1 is MGHRA and CDR2 is YSYEKL. V lost 0 bases to trimming and J lost 0 bases, with 12 bases between them. The CDR3 runs to 17 residues.

The chain uses TRBV19 and TRBJ1-5; D is uncertain. This CDR3 has 14 amino acids. Germline V lookup: CDR1 LNHDA, CDR2 SQIVND (reference sequence). The CDR3 nucleotides read TGTGGGTGCCACGGACGTTATAGCAATCAGCCCCAGCATTTT. Its translation: CGCHGRYSNQPQHF.